Listed below are T cell receptor beta chains from one sample, sequenced in a study of graft-versus-host responses after intestinal transplantation. Their target antigens are unknown. The data were produced by immunoSEQ multiplex PCR, yet TCRdb's version contains in-frame clones alone and is incomplete. This sample yields some 100,000 clones, of which roughly 90% are seen a single time; approximately 0.07% belongs to the top ten. The specimen was unstimulated CD8+ T cells sorted from spleen or lymph node cells, collected before transplant. These receptor sequences come from a human donor who was the organ donor for an intestinal transplant. The CDR3 runs from the conserved cysteine through the conserved F or W. The D gene is left open where the match is weak. Some rows have no size entry. The others give once, few or many, or a class for an expanded clone.

V	size	D	J	DNA	CDR3
TRBV15	-	TRBD1	TRBJ1-2	TGTGCCACCAGCAGAGGGGTGACAGGGGGCTATGGCTACACCTTC	CATSRGVTGGYGYTF
TRBV30	few	-	TRBJ2-3	TGTGCCTGGTATTCCTCTAGCACAGATACGCAGTATTTT	CAWYSSSTDTQYF
TRBV7-6	-	TRBD1	TRBJ1-6	TGTGCCAGCAGCTCCGTGGAAGGGACAGGACGCCGGGGTTCACCCCTCCACTTT	CASSSVEGTGRRGSPLHF
TRBV6-1	-	-	TRBJ2-5	TGTGCCAGCAGTGAAGCGGGGAGCACGCAAGAGACCCAGTACTTC	CASSEAGSTQETQYF
TRBV15	-	TRBD1	TRBJ2-1	TGTGCCACCAGCAGTACAGGGGCCTCTAGATTCTTC	CATSSTGASRFF
TRBV13	-	-	TRBJ2-5	TGTGCCAGCAGCCAGGAGGGGGAGACCCAGTACTTC	CASSQEGETQYF
TRBV4-1	-	-	TRBJ1-5	TGCGCCAGCAGCCAAGGAAGGGGGTTAAATCAGCCCCAGCATTTT	CASSQGRGLNQPQHF
TRBV5-6	-	-	TRBJ2-1	TGTGCCAGCAGCTCGGGACTTCCTAATGAGCAGTTCTTC	CASSSGLPNEQFF
TRBV19	once	TRBD2	TRBJ2-1	TGTGCCAGTAGTCCGGGACTAGCGAATGAGCAGTTCTTC	CASSPGLANEQFF
TRBV11-2	-	TRBD2	TRBJ2-7	TGTGCCAGCAGCTCAACCCCCCTAAGCGGGAGCCGTCGAGAGCAGTACTTC	CASSSTPLSGSRREQYF
TRBV25-1	-	TRBD2	TRBJ2-1	TGTGCCAGCAGTGGTTGGACTAGCGGGAGAGGGAATGAGCAGTTCTTC	CASSGWTSGRGNEQFF
TRBV27	-	-	TRBJ2-1	TGTGCCAGCAGTTTAGAGGGCCCCTACAATGAGCAGTTCTTC	CASSLEGPYNEQFF
TRBV21-1	-	-	TRBJ2-5	TGTGCCAGCAGCAAAGGTAGGAGTTTGGAGACCCAGTACTTC	CASSKGRSLETQYF
TRBV9	-	-	TRBJ1-1	TGTGCCAGCAGCGCTCCCTATACAGGGCCGAACACTGAAGCTTTCTTT	CASSAPYTGPNTEAFF
TRBV4-2	-	TRBD1	TRBJ1-1	TGTGCCAGCAGCCTCGGACAGGGGAGACTCGAAGCTTTCTTT	CASSLGQGRLEAFF
TRBV27	-	TRBD2	TRBJ2-1	TGTGCCAGCAGTTTAACAGCGCCGGGACTAGGCGGTTATGAGCAGTTCTTC	CASSLTAPGLGGYEQFF
TRBV19	-	-	TRBJ2-1	TGTGCCAGTAGTGTCGTCTACAATGAGCAGTTCTTC	CASSVVYNEQFF
TRBV9	-	-	TRBJ2-3	TGTGCCAGCAGCGCCACGTCTGGCGGGGGCTCAGATACGCAGTATTTT	CASSATSGGGSDTQYF
TRBV30	-	TRBD1	TRBJ1-1	TGTGCCTGGAGCGCGCTTCAGGGGGCTAAAACTGAAGCTTTCTTT	CAWSALQGAKTEAFF
TRBV11-2	-	-	TRBJ2-7	TGTGCCAGCAGCTTAGCTACTACCTACGAGCAGTACTTC	CASSLATTYEQYF
TRBV4-2	-	TRBD2	TRBJ2-3	TGTGCCAGCAGCCAAGATTCGAGGACTAGCGGGAAGAGAACAGATACGCAGTATTTT	CASSQDSRTSGKRTDTQYF
TRBV5-1	-	-	TRBJ2-1	TGCGCCAGCAGCCCCCTTTGGGCGGGACTGAACAATGAGCAGTTCTTC	CASSPLWAGLNNEQFF
TRBV4-1	-	-	TRBJ2-1	TGCGCCAGCAGGTCCGAGGGGGGGACAACCTACAATGAGCAGTTCTTC	CASRSEGGTTYNEQFF
TRBV5-1	-	TRBD2	TRBJ2-3	TGCGCCAGCAGCTTGGAGGTTAGCGGGGGGATTCCTACTAGCACAGATACGCAGTATTTT	CASSLEVSGGIPTSTDTQYF
TRBV7-9	-	TRBD1	TRBJ1-2	TGTGCCAGCACCCCCCCGATTCAGGACAGGCCTAACTATGGCTACACCTTC	CASTPPIQDRPNYGYTF
TRBV28	-	-	TRBJ1-2	TGTGCCAGCAGTTTTGGATTCAGGGACTATGGCTACACCTTC	CASSFGFRDYGYTF
TRBV12-5	once	-	TRBJ2-7	TGTGCTAGTGGTTTGGGAGGGGGAGAGCAGTACTTC	CASGLGGGEQYF
TRBV19	-	-	TRBJ2-3	TGTGCCACCAGTAATGGGGGCGCAGATACGCAGTATTTT	CATSNGGADTQYF
TRBV25-1	once	-	TRBJ1-2	TGTGCCAGCAGTGAATATTTCCGAGACACGACAGTGTTGGATGGCTACACCTTC	CASSEYFRDTTVLDGYTF
TRBV18	-	-	TRBJ1-2	TGTGCCAGCTCACCAGGCGGCGCGACAGATGGCTACACCTTC	CASSPGGATDGYTF
TRBV14	-	TRBD2	TRBJ2-3	TGTGCCAGCAGCCAAGATAAAGACGAACGGGGGGGCCCGGCAGATACGCAGTATTTT	CASSQDKDERGGPADTQYF
TRBV5-6	-	-	TRBJ2-1	TGTGCCAGCAGCTTGGCCGAGGGTAGCTCCCGCGAGCAGTTCTTC	CASSLAEGSSREQFF
TRBV20-1	-	-	TRBJ2-7	TGCAGTGCGAACGACTTGGGCGAGCAGTACTTC	CSANDLGEQYF
TRBV5-6	-	-	TRBJ2-1	TGTGCCAGCAGCTCGGGGTCGCAAGATCTTCGGTTCTTC	CASSSGSQDLRFF
TRBV5-6	once	TRBD1	TRBJ1-2	TGTGCCAGCAGCTCGGGGACAGGGACTGGCTACACCTTC	CASSSGTGTGYTF
TRBV5-6	-	-	TRBJ2-1	TGTGCCAGCAGCTTATCTAACCCAGAGCAGTTCTTC	CASSLSNPEQFF
TRBV2	-	-	TRBJ1-6	TGTGCCAGCATACCTGGGGGGAATTCACCCCTCCACTTT	CASIPGGNSPLHF
TRBV6-5	-	TRBD2	TRBJ2-2	TGTGCCAGCAGTTACAGGCTAGCGGGGGCCACCGGGGAGCTGTTTTTT	CASSYRLAGATGELFF
TRBV28	-	TRBD1	TRBJ2-2	TGTGCCAGCAGGGCAACCGGGACAGGGGGCAACGGGGAGCTGTTTTTT	CASRATGTGGNGELFF
TRBV9	-	TRBD2	TRBJ2-2	TGTGCCAGCAGCGTTAGGACTAGCGGGAGCGTAGGCACCGGGGAGCTGTTTTTT	CASSVRTSGSVGTGELFF
TRBV6-5	-	-	TRBJ2-7	TGTGCCAGCAGTTACTACTGGACAGTGCCCTCCTACGAGCAGTACTTC	CASSYYWTVPSYEQYF
TRBV5-8	once	TRBD1	TRBJ2-1	TGTGCCAGCAGCTTAGGGACAGGAACGGACAATGAGCAGTTCTTC	CASSLGTGTDNEQFF
TRBV6-1	few	TRBD1	TRBJ2-5	TGTGCCAGCAGTGAATTCAGGGGGCTGGAGACCCAGTACTTC	CASSEFRGLETQYF
TRBV18	few	-	TRBJ1-2	TGTGCCAGCTCACCACCGGGAGATTATGGCTACACCTTC	CASSPPGDYGYTF
TRBV7-9	-	-	TRBJ2-7	TGTGCCAGCAGCTTAGGACAATACGAGCAGTACTTC	CASSLGQYEQYF